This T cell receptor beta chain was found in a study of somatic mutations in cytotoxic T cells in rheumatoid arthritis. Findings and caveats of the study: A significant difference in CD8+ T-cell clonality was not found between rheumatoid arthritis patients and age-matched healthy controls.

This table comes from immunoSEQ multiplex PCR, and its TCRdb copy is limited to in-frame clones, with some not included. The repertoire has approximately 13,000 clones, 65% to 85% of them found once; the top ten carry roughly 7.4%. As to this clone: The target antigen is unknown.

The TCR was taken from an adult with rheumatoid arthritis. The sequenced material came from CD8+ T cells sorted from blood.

The CDR3 loop reads CASSAGTSGLSYEQYF. The CDR3 bases are TGCGCCAGCAGCGCGGGGACTAGCGGATTGAGCTACGAGCAGTACTTC. This sequence joins TRBV5-1 and TRBJ2-7; TRBD2 matches 11 bases. The CDR3 sequence is 16 residues long. The V segment lost 4 bases and the J segment 3 bases; nucleotides outside the gene matches: 9. CDR1 and CDR2 from the germline V gene are SGHRS and YFSETQ.